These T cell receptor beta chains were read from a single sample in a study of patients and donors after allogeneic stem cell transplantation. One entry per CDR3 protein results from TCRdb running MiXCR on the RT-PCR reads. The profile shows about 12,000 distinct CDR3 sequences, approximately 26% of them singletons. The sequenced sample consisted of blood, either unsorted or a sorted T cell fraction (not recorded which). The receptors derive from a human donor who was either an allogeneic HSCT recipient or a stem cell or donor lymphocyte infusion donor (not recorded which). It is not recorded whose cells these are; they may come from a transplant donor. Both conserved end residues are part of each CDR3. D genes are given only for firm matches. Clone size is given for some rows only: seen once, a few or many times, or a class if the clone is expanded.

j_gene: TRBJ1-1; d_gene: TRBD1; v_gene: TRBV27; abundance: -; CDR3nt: TGTGCCAGCGGGCTTCGACAGGGGCCAGGTGAAGCTTTCTTT; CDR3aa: CASGLRQGPGEAFF
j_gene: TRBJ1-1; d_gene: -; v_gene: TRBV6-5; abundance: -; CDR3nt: TGTGCCAGCAGTTTCGACGGACCCTTCATGAACACTGAAGCTTTCTTT; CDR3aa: CASSFDGPFMNTEAFF
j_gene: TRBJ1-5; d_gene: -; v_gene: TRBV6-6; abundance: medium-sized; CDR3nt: TGTGCCAGCAGTCAGGACCGGGGGAGAAATCAGCCCCAGCATTTT; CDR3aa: CASSQDRGRNQPQHF
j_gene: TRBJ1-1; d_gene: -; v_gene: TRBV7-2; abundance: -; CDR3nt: TGTGCCAGCAGCTTCCAGGGTTACGCTGAAGCTTTCTTT; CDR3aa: CASSFQGYAEAFF
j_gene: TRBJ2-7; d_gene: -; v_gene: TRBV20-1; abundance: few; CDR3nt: TGCAGTGCTAGAGATAGAGACAGAGTCTACGAGCAGTACTTC; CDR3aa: CSARDRDRVYEQYF
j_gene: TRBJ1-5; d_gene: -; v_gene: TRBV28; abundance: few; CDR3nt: TGTGCCAGCATTAGAAAACTGACTGGGCAGCCCCAGCATTTT; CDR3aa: CASIRKLTGQPQHF
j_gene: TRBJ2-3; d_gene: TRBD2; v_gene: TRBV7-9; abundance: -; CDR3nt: TGTGCCAGCAGCTTAGGTGCAGCGGGATCCCGCACAGATACGCAGTATTTT; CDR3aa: CASSLGAAGSRTDTQYF
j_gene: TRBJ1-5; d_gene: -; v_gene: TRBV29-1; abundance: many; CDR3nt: TGCAGCGCCCCGCGGGTTGGAAATCAGCCCCAGCATTTT; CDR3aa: CSAPRVGNQPQHF
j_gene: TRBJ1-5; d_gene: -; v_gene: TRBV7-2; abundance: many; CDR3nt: TGTGCCAGCAGCCAGAAGGGGATTCAGCCCCAGCATTTT; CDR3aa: CASSQKGIQPQHF
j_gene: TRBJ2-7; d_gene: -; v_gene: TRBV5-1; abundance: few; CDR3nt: TGCGCCAGCAGCTCTGGACAGAACTACGAGCAGTACTTC; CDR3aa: CASSSGQNYEQYF
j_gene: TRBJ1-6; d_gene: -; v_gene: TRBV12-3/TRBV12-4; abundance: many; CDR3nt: TGTGCCAGCAGTGGAGAGGGGTTCACCCTCCACTTT; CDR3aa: CASSGEGFTLHF
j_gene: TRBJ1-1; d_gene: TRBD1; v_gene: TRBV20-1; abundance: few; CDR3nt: TGCAGTGCTAGCCGGGGACAGACAGCTTTCTTT; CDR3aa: CSASRGQTAFF
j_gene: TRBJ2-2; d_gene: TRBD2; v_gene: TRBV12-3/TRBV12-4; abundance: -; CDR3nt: TGTGCCAGCAGTTTAGGCGGGGGGACCGGGGAGCTGTTTTTT; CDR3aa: CASSLGGGTGELFF
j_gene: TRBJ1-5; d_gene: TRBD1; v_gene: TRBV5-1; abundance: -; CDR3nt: TGCGCCAGCAGCTTACAGGGGGCGGGTCAGCCCCAGCATTTT; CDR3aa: CASSLQGAGQPQHF
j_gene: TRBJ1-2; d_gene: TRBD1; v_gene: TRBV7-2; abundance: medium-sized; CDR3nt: TGTGCCAGCAGCTTCAAACAGGGGCCTCTACTTAACTATGGCTACACCTTC; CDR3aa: CASSFKQGPLLNYGYTF
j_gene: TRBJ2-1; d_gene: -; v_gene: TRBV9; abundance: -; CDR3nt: TGTGCCAGCAAGGCGGGCCCTTACAATGAGCAGTTCTTC; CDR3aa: CASKAGPYNEQFF
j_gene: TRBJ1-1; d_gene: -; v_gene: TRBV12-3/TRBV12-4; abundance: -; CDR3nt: TGTGCCAGCAGCAACCCGGGACCCACAATGAACACTGAAGCTTTCTTT; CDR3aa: CASSNPGPTMNTEAFF
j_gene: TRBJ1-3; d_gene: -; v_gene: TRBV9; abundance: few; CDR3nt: TGTGCCAGCAGCGGTCCAAGTAGGGGAAACACCATATATTTT; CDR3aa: CASSGPSRGNTIYF
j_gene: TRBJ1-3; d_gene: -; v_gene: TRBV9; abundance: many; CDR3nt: TGTGCCAGCAGCTCGGGGGTTCTGGGAAACACCATATATTTT; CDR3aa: CASSSGVLGNTIYF
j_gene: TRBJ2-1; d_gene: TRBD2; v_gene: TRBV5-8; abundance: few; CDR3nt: TGTGCCAGCAGCTCCGGGACTAGCGGAGACAATGAGCAGTTCTTC; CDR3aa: CASSSGTSGDNEQFF
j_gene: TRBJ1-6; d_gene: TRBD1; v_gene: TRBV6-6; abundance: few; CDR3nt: TGTGCCAGCAGTCCTTGGACAGGGGGCCCCTATAATTCACCCCTCCACTTT; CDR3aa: CASSPWTGGPYNSPLHF
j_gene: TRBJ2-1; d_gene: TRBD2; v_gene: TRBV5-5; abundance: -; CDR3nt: TGTGCCAGCAGCTTGGCTTTAACGGGAGCGGGAGGAGGGGATGAGCAGTTCTTC; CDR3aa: CASSLALTGAGGGDEQFF
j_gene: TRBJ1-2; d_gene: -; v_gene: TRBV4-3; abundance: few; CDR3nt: TGCGCCAGCAGCCAAGATGTCGCTTCTAACTATGGCTACACCTTC; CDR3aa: CASSQDVASNYGYTF
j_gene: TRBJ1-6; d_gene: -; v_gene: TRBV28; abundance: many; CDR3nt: TGTGCCAGCAAAGTATTGAGTTCACCCCTCCACTTT; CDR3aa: CASKVLSSPLHF
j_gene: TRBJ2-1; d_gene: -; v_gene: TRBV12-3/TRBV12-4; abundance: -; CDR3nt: TGTGCCAGCAGTTTAGTACGGCCTCTCAGGCACAAGCAGTTCTTC; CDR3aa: CASSLVRPLRHKQFF
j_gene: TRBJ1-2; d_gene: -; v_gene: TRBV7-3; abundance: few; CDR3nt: TGTGCCAGCAGCTTAACTGCAGGATATGGCTACACCTTC; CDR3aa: CASSLTAGYGYTF
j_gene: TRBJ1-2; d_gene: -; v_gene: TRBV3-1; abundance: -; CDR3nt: TGTGCCAGCAGCCAGTCCACTGGGTATGGCTACACCTTC; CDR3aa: CASSQSTGYGYTF
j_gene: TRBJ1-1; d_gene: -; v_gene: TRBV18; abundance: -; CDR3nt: TGTGCCAGCTCTAAGGGCAGGCCCGAGGGGAACACTGAAGCTTTCTTT; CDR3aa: CASSKGRPEGNTEAFF
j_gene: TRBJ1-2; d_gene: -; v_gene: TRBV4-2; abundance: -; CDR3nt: TGTGCCAGCAGCCAGGATCCTCCCGGGACTTCACATGGCTACACCTTC; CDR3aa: CASSQDPPGTSHGYTF
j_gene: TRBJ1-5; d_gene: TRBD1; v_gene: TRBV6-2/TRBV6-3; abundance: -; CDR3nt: TGTGCCAGCAGGCTGGACAGGGTGGGTCAGCCCCAGCATTTT; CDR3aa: CASRLDRVGQPQHF
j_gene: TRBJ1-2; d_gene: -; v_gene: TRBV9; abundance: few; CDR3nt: TGTGCCAGCAGCGTAGATACGTCCTATGGCTACACCTTC; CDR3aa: CASSVDTSYGYTF
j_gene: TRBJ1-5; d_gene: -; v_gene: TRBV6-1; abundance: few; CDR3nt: TGTGCCAGCAGTGCCCGGGGCGATCAGCCCCAGCATTTT; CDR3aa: CASSARGDQPQHF
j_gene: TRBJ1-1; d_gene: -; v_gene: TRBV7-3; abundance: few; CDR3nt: TGTGCCAGCAGCTTAAAATCGGGCGGGCGAGCTGAAGCTTTCTTT; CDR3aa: CASSLKSGGRAEAFF
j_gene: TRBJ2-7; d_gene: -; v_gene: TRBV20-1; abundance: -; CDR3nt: TGCAGTGCTATCGGGGCCTCCTACGAGCAGTACTTC; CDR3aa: CSAIGASYEQYF
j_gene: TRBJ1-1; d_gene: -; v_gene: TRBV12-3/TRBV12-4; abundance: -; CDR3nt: TGTGCCAGCAGACCCACCGGGACCGTGGCTTTCTTT; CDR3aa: CASRPTGTVAFF
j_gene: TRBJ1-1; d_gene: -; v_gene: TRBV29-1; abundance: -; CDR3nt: TGCAGCATCATTAGACGGAACACTGAAGCTTTCTTT; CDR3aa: CSIIRRNTEAFF
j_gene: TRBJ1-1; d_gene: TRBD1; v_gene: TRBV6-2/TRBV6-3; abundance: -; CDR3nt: TGTGCCAGCATTAAAAGGACAGGGGCGAACACTGAAGCTTTCTTT; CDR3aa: CASIKRTGANTEAFF
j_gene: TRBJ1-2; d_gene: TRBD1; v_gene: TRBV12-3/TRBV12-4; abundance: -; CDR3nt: TGTGCCAGCAGTTCTTGGACAGGGACCTATGGCTACACCTTC; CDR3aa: CASSSWTGTYGYTF
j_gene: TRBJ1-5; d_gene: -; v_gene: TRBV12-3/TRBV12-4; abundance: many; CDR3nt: TGTGCCAGCAGTTTAGGCGTCGGGACCGGGGATCAGCCCCAGCATTTT; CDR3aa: CASSLGVGTGDQPQHF
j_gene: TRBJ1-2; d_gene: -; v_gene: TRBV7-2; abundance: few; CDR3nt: TGTGCCAGCAGCCCCAGAGGGGCGACGTGGGGCTACACCTTC; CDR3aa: CASSPRGATWGYTF
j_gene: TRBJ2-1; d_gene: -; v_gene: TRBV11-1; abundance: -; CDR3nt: TGTGCCAGCAGCTCCCCCCAAATCGGGTCGTACAATGAGCAGTTCTTC; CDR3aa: CASSSPQIGSYNEQFF
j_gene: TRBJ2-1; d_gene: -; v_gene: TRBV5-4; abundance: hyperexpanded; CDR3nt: TGTGCCAGCAGCTTTTCCTACAATGAGCAGTTCTTC; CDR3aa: CASSFSYNEQFF
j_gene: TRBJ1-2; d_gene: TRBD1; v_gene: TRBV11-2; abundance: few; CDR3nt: TGTGCCAGCAGCTTTACAGGGGGCGCCGGCTATGGCTACACCTTC; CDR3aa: CASSFTGGAGYGYTF
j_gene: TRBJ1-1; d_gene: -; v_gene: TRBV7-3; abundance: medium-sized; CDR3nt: TGTGCCAGCAGCTTAACGGGGGACGATGAAGCTTTCTTT; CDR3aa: CASSLTGDDEAFF
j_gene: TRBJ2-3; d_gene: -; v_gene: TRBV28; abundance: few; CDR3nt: TGTGCCAGCAGTACAACCCATCGGGCCACAGATACGCAGTATTTT; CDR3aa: CASSTTHRATDTQYF
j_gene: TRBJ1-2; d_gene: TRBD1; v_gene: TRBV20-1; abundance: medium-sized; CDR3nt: TGCAGTGCTGGCAAGGGGGCAGGTGGCTACACCTTC; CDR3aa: CSAGKGAGGYTF
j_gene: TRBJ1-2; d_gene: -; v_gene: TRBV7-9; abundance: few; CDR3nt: TGTGCCAGCAGCTTAGAGGGAAAACTTGACTATGGCTACACCTTC; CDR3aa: CASSLEGKLDYGYTF
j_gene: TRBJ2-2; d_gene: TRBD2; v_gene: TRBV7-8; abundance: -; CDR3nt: TGTGCCAGCAGCCCTGGGTTTAGCGGGAGAGTCCCCGGGGAGCTGTTTTTT; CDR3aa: CASSPGFSGRVPGELFF
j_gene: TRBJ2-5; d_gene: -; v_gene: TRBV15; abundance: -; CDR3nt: TGTGCCACCAGCAGAGATATCGCCCAAGAGACCCAGTACTTC; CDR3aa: CATSRDIAQETQYF
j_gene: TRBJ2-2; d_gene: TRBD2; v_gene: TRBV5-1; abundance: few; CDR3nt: TGCGCCAGCAGCCCCGGGACTAGCGGAACGGGGGAGCTGTTTTTT; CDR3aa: CASSPGTSGTGELFF
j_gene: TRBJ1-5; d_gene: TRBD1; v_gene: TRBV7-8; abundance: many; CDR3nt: TGTGCCAGCAGCTTAACCGACAGGGAACGTCAGCCCCAGCATTTT; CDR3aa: CASSLTDRERQPQHF